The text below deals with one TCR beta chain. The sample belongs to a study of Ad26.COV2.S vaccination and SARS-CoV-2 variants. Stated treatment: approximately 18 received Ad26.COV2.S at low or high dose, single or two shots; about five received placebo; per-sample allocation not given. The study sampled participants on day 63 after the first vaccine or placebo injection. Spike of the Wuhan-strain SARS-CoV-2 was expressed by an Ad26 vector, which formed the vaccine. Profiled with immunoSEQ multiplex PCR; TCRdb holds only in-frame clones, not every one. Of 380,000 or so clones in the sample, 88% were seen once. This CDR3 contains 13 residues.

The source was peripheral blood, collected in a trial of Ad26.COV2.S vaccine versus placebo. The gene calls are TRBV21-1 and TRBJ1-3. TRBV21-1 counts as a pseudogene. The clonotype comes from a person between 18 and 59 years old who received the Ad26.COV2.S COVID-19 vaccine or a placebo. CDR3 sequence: CASGSDSGNTIYF. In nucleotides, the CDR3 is TGTGCCAGCGGGTCAGACTCTGGAAACACCATATATTTT.